This T cell receptor beta chain was captured in a study of breast tumors, draining lymph nodes, adjacent tissues. This clonotype occurred many times. Axillary draining lymph nodes of breast cancer patients supplied the node samples. The CDR3 runs 15 residues. The V segment lost 6 bases and the J segment 5 bases; nucleotides outside the gene matches: 12. Germline V gives CDR1 SNHLY, CDR2 FYNNEI. From the multiplex PCR reads, TCRdb called clonotypes with MiXCR, one entry per CDR3 protein. The sample gives around 300,000 distinct CDR3 sequences, 30% of which show up once; about 1% is in the top ten. Sequenced material: axillary lymph node tissue. The receptor was derived from a female donor with breast cancer. Some clones in this sample may be carry-over from other donors' samples. The chain recombines TRBV2 with TRBJ2-5; 7 bases agree with TRBD2. The CDR3 protein is CASREREEIEETQYF. CDR3 bases: TGTGCCAGCAGGGAACGGGAGGAGATCGAGGAGACCCAGTACTTC.